A single sample is the source of the 9 T cell receptor beta chains below, sequenced in a study of shared clonotypes between healthy human individuals. Data came from immunoSEQ multiplex PCR; TCRdb stores just in-frame clones and leaves some out. The data show millions of clones, 90% to 95% seen once. Sequences were obtained from naive CD4+ T cells sorted from blood. As for subset: CD45RA+ positively selected. The receptors were gathered from a man younger than 35 in good health.

This chain connects TRBV7-3 to TRBJ1-1, with D unresolved. In germline, CDR1 is SGHTA, CDR2 FQGTGA. There are 15 residues in the CDR3. V lost 1 base to trimming and J lost 4 bases, with 13 bases between them. The CDR3 reads CASSLIPGKGTEAFF. The CDR3, as DNA: TGTGCCAGCAGCTTAATACCGGGTAAAGGCACTGAAGCTTTCTTT.

The chain is built from TRBV6-5 and TRBJ1-2; D is ambiguous. Germline values: CDR1 MNHEY, CDR2 SVGAGI. Trimming removed 6 bases at V and 4 bases at J, with 15 bases between. The CDR3 runs to 14 residues. This chain's CDR3 is CASRPYFGSYGYTF. In nucleotides, the CDR3 is TGTGCCAGCAGGCCGTACTTCGGGTCCTATGGCTACACCTTC.

The rearrangement uses TRBV6-5 and TRBJ2-3; TRBD1 is a possible D gene (6 bases). Deletions cut 8 bases from V and 0 bases from J, with 12 bases between. Germline V gene data show CDR1 as MNHEY and CDR2 as SVGAGI. The CDR3 has 14 residues. The CDR3 reads CASRTDRSTDTQYF. Written as DNA, the CDR3 is TGTGCCAGCCGGACGGACAGAAGCACAGATACGCAGTATTTT.

The chain recombines TRBV9 with TRBJ1-3; TRBD1 might be the D (5 bases). Trimming cost V 0 bases and J 7 bases, with 14 bases left between them. This CDR3 is 15 amino acids long. CDR1 and CDR2 from the germline V gene are SGDLS and YYNGEE. CDR3 DNA: TGTGCCAGCAGCGTAGACCCAGGGTCAACGAACACCATATATTTT. Translation gives CASSVDPGSTNTIYF.

V usage is TRBV6-1 and J usage is TRBJ2-7, with D unresolved. The ends were cut back, 10 bases at V and 0 bases at J, with 16 bases in the middle. The CDR3 consists of 14 residues. Germline CDR1 and CDR2: MNHNS and SASEGT. The CDR3 region is CATASIRSSYEQYF. The CDR3 nucleotides are TGTGCCACAGCCTCTATCAGGAGCTCCTACGAGCAGTACTTC.

Details on this clone: Its ends do not fully match the called genes, so a read error is possible. This chain joins TRBV7-7 and TRBJ2-1; TRBD1 matches 7 bases. CDR1 SSHAT and CDR2 FNYEAQ come from the germline V gene (reference sequence). The CDR3 sequence is 19 residues long. CDR3 sequence: CASSLARVRGQASYNEQFF. As DNA, the CDR3 is TGTGCTAGCAGCTTAGCGCGGGTTAGAGGACAGGCCTCCTACAATGAGCAGTTCTTC. Full variable domain (missing parts from reference TRBV7-7 and TRBJ2-1): GAGVSQSPRYKVTKRGQDVTLRCDPISSHATLYWYQQALGQGPEFLTYFNYEAQPDKSGLPSDRFSAERPEGSISTLTIQRTEQRDSAMYRCASSLARVRGQASYNEQFFGPGTRLTVL.

Points on this clone: The sample contains more than one DNA sequence encoding this CDR3. The V gene is TRBV5-1, the J gene TRBJ2-2, with D possibly being TRBD1 (5 bases). The germline gives CDR1 SGHRS, CDR2 YFSETQ. The V and J ends lost 4 bases and 5 bases respectively, with 9 bases between them. CDR3 length: 13 residues. The CDR3 DNA sequence: TGCGCCAGCAGCCCAGGGTCGACCGGGGAGCTGTTTTTT. It specifies CASSPGSTGELFF.

The chain couples TRBV6-4 to TRBJ2-2, with 10 positions matching TRBD2. Trimming removed 10 bases from V and 0 bases from J; junction bases left unmatched: 11. Germline loops: CDR1 MRHNA, CDR2 SNTAGT. The CDR3 totals 17 residues. The CDR3 nucleotides read TGTGCCACCTCTCCGGGACTAGCGTACGCGAACACCGGGGAGCTGTTTTTT. This encodes CATSPGLAYANTGELFF.

The sample holds one count of this clone. The rearrangement joins TRBV5-1 to TRBJ2-7, with 16 nucleotides matching TRBD2. CDR3 length: 18 amino acids. Germline CDR1 reads SGHRS; CDR2 reads YFSETQ. Trimming at V came to 4 bases and at J to 6 bases, leaving 13 bases not matched to a gene. CDR3 region: CASSMGLAGGRIVGEQYF. The CDR3 DNA sequence: TGCGCCAGCAGCATGGGACTAGCGGGAGGGAGGATCGTTGGCGAGCAGTACTTC.